Here is one T cell receptor beta chain with its context. Within the sample, other DNA sequences also encode this same CDR3. The sample originates from a study of glioma-infiltrating T cells after dendritic cell vaccination. TCRdb keeps only in-frame clones here, not all; method: immunoSEQ multiplex PCR. The top ten hold approximately 2.9% of the sample, which has about 82,000 clones, about 90% seen once. Germline CDR1 SNHLY, CDR2 FYNNEI. The CDR3 is made up of 15 amino acids. V gave up 3 bases and J gave up 3 bases, with 9 bases separating them. This clonotype was obtained from a human donor with glioblastoma. The V call is TRBV2, the J call TRBJ1-6, with D tentatively TRBD1 (5 bases). The sample consisted of blood, taken before dendritic cell vaccination. CDR3 protein: CASSDQGFYNSPLHF. As DNA, the CDR3 is TGTGCCAGCAGTGATCAGGGTTTCTATAATTCACCCCTCCACTTT.